Below are 21 T cell receptor beta chains sequenced from a single sample in a study of early T cells in non-severe SARS-CoV-2 infection. One entry per CDR3 protein, called by TCRdb with MiXCR from the 5' RACE reads. This table has tens of thousands of distinct CDR3 sequences, about an eighth appearing once. The specimen sequenced was whole blood. The receptors come from an adult who was a healthcare worker with PCR-confirmed SARS-CoV-2 infection or an uninfected control (not recorded which).

The chain has TRBV5-1 and TRBJ1-2; D is unclear. Trimming left V 3 bases short and J 0 bases short, with 21 bases between. This CDR3 has 18 residues. Germline CDR1 SGHRS, CDR2 YFSETQ. CDR3 bases: TGCGCCAGCAGCTCCCGAAGTGGGAGCTCCACTGCTAACTATGGCTACACCTTC. It translates to CASSSRSGSSTANYGYTF. Using reference TRBV5-1 and TRBJ1-2 for the parts outside the CDR3, the full variable domain is KAGVTQTPRYLIKTRGQQVTLSCSPISGHRSVSWYQQTPGQGLQFLFEYFSETQRNKGNFPGRFSGRQFSNSRSEMNVSTLELGDSALYLCASSSRSGSSTANYGYTFGSGTRLTVV.

This clonotype showed up many times. J is TRBJ1-1 and V is TRBV30; the D is unclear. This CDR3 comprises 13 residues. The ends were cut back, 2 bases at V and 0 bases at J, with 7 bases in the middle. Germline-derived CDR1 and CDR2 are GTSNPN and SVGIG (reference sequence). The CDR3 nucleotides are TGTGCCTGGAGTAGGCCGATGAACACTGAAGCTTTCTTT. The encoded protein is CAWSRPMNTEAFF.

The CDR3 bases are TGCAGTGCTAGAGAGCCAGATACGCAGTATTTT. Its protein product is CSAREPDTQYF. The rearrangement joins TRBV20-1 to TRBJ2-3; D not certain. CDR1 DFQATT and CDR2 SNEGSKA come from the germline V gene (reference sequence). CDR3 length: 11 residues. V shed 0 bases and J shed 4 bases, with 2 bases lying between them.

This clonotype was seen repeatedly, ten times or more. The chain couples TRBV6-1 to TRBJ2-1; 8 nucleotides agree with TRBD1. Germline CDR1 MNHNS, CDR2 SASEGT. The CDR3 consists of 15 residues. Trimming cost V 1 base and J 7 bases; bases outside gene matches: 6. The CDR3 DNA sequence: TGTGCCAGCAGTGAAGTCACAGGGGGTAGGAATGAGCAGTTCTTC. Translating gives CASSEVTGGRNEQFF.

This chain joins TRBV28 and TRBJ1-1; 7 positions agree with TRBD1. Germline-derived CDR1 and CDR2 are MDHEN and SYDVKM. The CDR3 extends over 17 amino acids. V shed 6 bases, J shed 2 bases, and the junction held 15 bases outside the gene matches. The CDR3 bases are TGTGCCAGCAGACGAAATACCTACCAGGGGGATAACACTGAAGCTTTCTTT. As protein: CASRRNTYQGDNTEAFF.

The table lists this clonotype with many counts. This chain uses TRBV30 with TRBJ1-1; possible D gene TRBD1, 6 bases. CDR1 is GTSNPN, CDR2 SVGIG, per germline (reference sequence). CDR3 size: 13 residues. The V end was cut by 1 base, the J end by 1 base, with 7 bases between. The CDR3 is CAWSADRNTEAFF. Here the CDR3 DNA reads TGTGCCTGGAGTGCGGACAGGAACACTGAAGCTTTCTTT.

This clonotype occurred many times. The chain is built from TRBV30 and TRBJ1-5; 7 bases match TRBD1. Germline CDR1 is GTSNPN and CDR2 is SVGIG (reference sequence). The CDR3 loop spans 13 amino acids. The V gene end was trimmed by 4 bases and the J gene end by 7 bases; junction bases not matched to a gene: 7. The CDR3 sequence: CAWTSGGGQPQHF. The CDR3 DNA sequence: TGTGCCTGGACGAGCGGAGGGGGCCAGCCCCAGCATTTT.

V and J are TRBV3-1 and TRBJ2-5, with 9 bases aligning to TRBD2. The CDR3 covers 14 residues. The germline V gene encodes CDR1 LGHDT and CDR2 YNNKEL (reference sequence). With V trimmed by 4 bases and J by 5 bases, 5 bases remained unmatched. The CDR3 sequence: CASSPGLARETQYF. The DNA of the CDR3 is TGTGCCAGCAGCCCAGGACTAGCGCGGGAGACCCAGTACTTC.

This clonotype was counted ten times or more. The chain is built from TRBV9 and TRBJ1-4; 9 bases map to TRBD1. The trim removed 3 bases at V and 8 bases at J, leaving 17 bases unmatched. This CDR3 is built from 18 residues. Looked up from germline, CDR1 is SGDLS and CDR2 is YYNGEE. Written as DNA, the CDR3 is TGTGCCAGCAGCGGAGCGAGTATTGAGGGACAGGGTGGAGAAAAACTGTTTTTT. It encodes CASSGASIEGQGGEKLFF.

The rearrangement joins TRBV6-1 to TRBJ2-1; D unresolved. Deletions cut 1 base from V and 0 bases from J, with 7 bases between. Germline V gene lookup returns CDR1 MNHNS and CDR2 SASEGT. The CDR3 is 15 amino acids. The CDR3 protein is CASSEGLFSYNEQFF. In DNA, the CDR3 is TGTGCCAGCAGTGAAGGCTTGTTCTCCTACAATGAGCAGTTCTTC.

This clonotype was found once. This sequence joins TRBV6-2 or TRBV6-3 and TRBJ2-6, with 8 bases that match TRBD1. The CDR3 has 15 amino acids. J was trimmed by 3 bases and V by 6 bases; bases with no gene match: 4. CDR1 and CDR2 (germline): MNHEY, SVGEGT. DNA for the CDR3: TGTGCCAGCAGCTTCAGGGGGCTTGGGGCCAACGTCCTGACTTTC. Its translation is CASSFRGLGANVLTF.

This clonotype showed up many times. The chain is built from TRBV5-1 and TRBJ1-5, with D possibly TRBD1 on 6 matching bases. Germline lookup yields CDR1 SGHRS and CDR2 YFSETQ. The CDR3 totals 15 residues. Trimming removed 0 bases at V and 5 bases at J, with 12 bases between. The CDR3 sequence is CASSLEGQGYQPQHF. The DNA of the CDR3 is TGCGCCAGCAGCTTGGAGGGGCAGGGGTATCAGCCCCAGCATTTT.

In its sample, this clonotype was seen a few times. This chain joins TRBV11-2 and TRBJ2-1; TRBD1 is a possible D gene (7 bases). Looked up from germline, CDR1 is SGHAT and CDR2 is FQNNGV. The CDR3 is made up of 16 amino acids. With 3 bases removed from V and 4 bases from J, the gap between germline ends came to 16 bases. CDR3: CASSLRRDSSYNEQFF. The CDR3 coding sequence is TGTGCCAGCAGCTTGAGGAGGGACAGCTCTTACAATGAGCAGTTCTTC.

This chain connects TRBV14 to TRBJ2-1; 7 bases agree with TRBD1. From germline, CDR1 is SGHDN and CDR2 FVKESK. The junction had 3 bases not matched to a gene; V was cut back by 3 bases and J by 4 bases. This CDR3 is built from 14 residues. The CDR3 sequence is CASSQDRMYNEQFF. The CDR3 DNA reads as TGTGCCAGCAGCCAGGACAGGATGTACAATGAGCAGTTCTTC. Combining the CDR3 with reference TRBV14 and TRBJ2-1 gives the whole variable domain EAGVTQFPSHSVIEKGQTVTLRCDPISGHDNLYWYRRVMGKEIKFLLHFVKESKQDESGMPNNRFLAERTGGTYSTLKVQPAELEDSGVYFCASSQDRMYNEQFFGPGTRLTVL.

A few counts support this clonotype. V usage is TRBV6-6 and J usage is TRBJ2-3; tentatively, D is TRBD2 (6 bases). This CDR3 comprises 15 residues. Germline V gene data show CDR1 as MNHNY and CDR2 as SVGAGI (reference sequence). Trimming left V 5 bases short and J 2 bases short, with 14 bases between. DNA of the CDR3: TGTGCCAGCAGTAAATCGGGGGTGACCACAGATACGCAGTATTTT. Translation: CASSKSGVTTDTQYF.

The table lists this clonotype with many counts. The chain recombines TRBV7-9 with TRBJ1-5; D remains ambiguous. This CDR3 spans 14 amino acids. V lost 3 bases and J 8 bases, leaving 14 bases between the germline ends. CDR1 and CDR2 (germline): SEHNR, FQNEAQ (reference sequence). For the CDR3, the DNA is TGTGCCAGCAGCTTTTCGGGGAGGGAAAAGCCCCAGCATTTT. The encoded protein is CASSFSGREKPQHF.

The table lists this clonotype with many counts. The rearrangement links TRBV6-5 to TRBJ1-2; 8 positions match TRBD1. Germline CDR1 and CDR2: MNHEY and SVGAGI. The CDR3 spans 15 residues. V dropped 5 bases and J dropped 3; count of bases not matched to a gene: 8. CDR3 nucleotide sequence: TGTGCCAGCAGTCGCCCCTCGGACAGGGACTATGGCTACACCTTC. Translated, it gives CASSRPSDRDYGYTF.

This clonotype has a handful of counts. V gene TRBV7-9 combines with J gene TRBJ1-1; D perhaps matches TRBD1 (5 bases). The CDR3 runs to 14 residues. The V gene's germline CDR1 is SEHNR and CDR2 FQNEAQ (reference sequence). V lost 1 base, J lost 4 bases, and 10 bases lay in between. In DNA, the CDR3 is TGTGCCAGCAGCTTAGTGCAGGGCGGCACTGAAGCTTTCTTT. Encoded protein: CASSLVQGGTEAFF.

The chain is built from TRBV29-1 and TRBJ2-1; D is possibly TRBD1 or TRBD2 (5 bases each). Deletions cut 6 bases from V and 3 bases from J, with 15 bases between. Looked up from germline, CDR1 is SQVTM and CDR2 is ANQGSEA. This CDR3 comprises 14 residues. Here the CDR3 reads CSVTPGPSYNEQFF. CDR3 nucleotide sequence: TGCAGCGTAACTCCGGGACCAAGCTACAATGAGCAGTTCTTC.

Ten or more counts support this clonotype. The V call is TRBV6-5, the J call TRBJ2-7, with TRBD1 matching 9 bases. The CDR3 sequence is 13 residues long. V lost 8 bases, J lost 6 bases, and 8 bases stayed unmatched. The V gene's germline CDR1 is MNHEY and CDR2 SVGAGI. For the CDR3, the DNA is TGTGCCAGCTACCGGGACAGGGAAGGCGAGCAGTACTTC. Residues: CASYRDREGEQYF.

This clonotype was recorded at least ten times. The chain is built from TRBV4-1 and TRBJ2-7; 8 bases line up with TRBD1. The CDR3 has 15 residues. V lost 1 base and J lost 1; bases outside the gene matches: 3. The germline V gene has CDR1 MGHRA and CDR2 YSYEKL. CDR3 loop: CASSQVQGGSYEQYF. CDR3 nucleotides: TGCGCCAGCAGCCAAGTACAGGGGGGATCCTACGAGCAGTACTTC.